A selection of T cell receptor beta chains follows, all from one sample in a study of CD8 T cells in Susac syndrome. Each CDR3 protein gets one entry after TCRdb re-called the immunoSEQ multiplex PCR reads with MiXCR. The sample holds under 200,000 distinct CDR3 sequences, approximately 94% seen once. The sequenced sample consisted of CD4+ T cells from PBMCs. These TCRs come from a human donor with Susac syndrome. Both conserved end residues are part of each CDR3. Not every row has a clone size; where given, it reads once, few, many or a size class.

cdr3_length clone_size j_call v_call cdr3_aa
12 - TRBJ2-3 TRBV20-1 CSARVATDTQYF
15 - TRBJ1-5 TRBV12-3/TRBV12-4 CASTQSGLSNQPQHF
13 - TRBJ2-1 TRBV14 CASSQGAPVYQFF
14 - TRBJ1-1 TRBV29-1 CSVERRGMNTEAFF
11 - TRBJ2-7 TRBV29-1 CSVEGSHEQYF
13 few TRBJ1-2 TRBV18 CASSLDLNYGYTF
19 - TRBJ1-3 TRBV7-9 CASSPSVGQRTDSGNTIYF
15 - TRBJ2-4 TRBV7-9 CASSNRDIAKNIQYF
16 - TRBJ2-7 TRBV14 CASSPLGRGKYLEQYF
15 - TRBJ2-7 TRBV6-5 CASSYIGQGSYEQYF
15 - TRBJ2-3 TRBV7-9 CASSHGSQSTDTQYF
12 - TRBJ1-1 TRBV9 CASSPEDREAFF
14 few TRBJ2-7 TRBV4-2 CASSQGGQGYEQYF
15 - TRBJ1-1 TRBV25-1 CASSTSGTEDTEAFF
14 once TRBJ1-6 TRBV20-1 CSAREGTGNSPLHF
15 - TRBJ2-1 TRBV3-1 CASSPGLAGNNEQFF
16 - TRBJ2-1 TRBV5-4 CASSRTSGGGYNEQFF
14 - TRBJ2-2 TRBV5-1 CASSLLQDSGELFF
17 - TRBJ2-7 TRBV5-4 CASSLGGAGSKLYEQYF
15 once TRBJ2-7 TRBV10-3 CAISEGPGPSYEQYF
15 - TRBJ1-5 TRBV7-2 CASSEQTGIHQPQHF
13 - TRBJ1-6 TRBV5-6 CASSLGANTPLHF
14 - TRBJ2-7 TRBV20-1 CSARDRGSFYEQYF
14 once TRBJ1-1 TRBV20-1 CSADQGNMNTEAFF
14 - TRBJ2-7 TRBV6-2/TRBV6-3 CASSRTPIAYEQYF
15 - TRBJ2-2 TRBV7-2 CASSTWTGGTGELFF
15 - TRBJ1-1 TRBV4-2 CASSQDRRRDTEAFF
13 - TRBJ2-7 TRBV6-6 CASSYASDPGSYF
14 - TRBJ1-2 TRBV20-1 CSAVGPGQEYGYTF
16 - TRBJ2-5 TRBV5-1 CASSLDNPGRGETQYF
15 once TRBJ1-1 TRBV5-1 CASSLVIGADTEAFF
14 - TRBJ1-2 TRBV25-1 CASREPDRAHGYTF
15 - TRBJ2-5 TRBV10-3 CATKTSGGRGETQYF
17 - TRBJ2-1 TRBV14 CASSTQKTGGAYNEQFF
15 - TRBJ1-2 TRBV9 CASSVATSGFYGYTF
13 - TRBJ2-7 TRBV24-1 CATPRGISYEQYF
14 - TRBJ1-5 TRBV12-3/TRBV12-4 CASSSDRANQPQHF
18 - TRBJ2-5 TRBV4-2 CASSQDRLTGGPEETQYF
15 few TRBJ2-7 TRBV6-5 CASSYGEGQTYEQYF
12 - TRBJ1-3 TRBV2 CASSWVGDTIYF
15 few TRBJ2-6 TRBV12-3/TRBV12-4 CASSWTGPGANVLTF
15 - TRBJ1-1 TRBV4-3 CASSRGEGLNTEAFF
13 - TRBJ2-1 TRBV30 CAWARGAYNEQFF
15 - TRBJ2-1 TRBV27 CASSLPTGIYNEQFF
12 - TRBJ2-7 TRBV20-1 CSATTGSYEQYF
15 - TRBJ1-2 TRBV2 CASSEEAGSNYGYTF
16 - TRBJ2-7 TRBV14 CASSQDPGQGSYEQYF
16 - TRBJ2-1 TRBV5-6 CASSLGAGGRVNEQFF
14 - TRBJ1-2 TRBV6-2/TRBV6-3 CASSYGGGHYGYTF
15 - TRBJ2-1 TRBV5-1 CASSLTITGDDEQFF
14 - TRBJ1-1 TRBV7-2 CASSIRWGNTEAFF
16 - TRBJ1-2 TRBV10-3 CAISESAAAAGYGYTF
11 few TRBJ1-1 TRBV12-3/TRBV12-4 CASSLDTEAFF
16 - TRBJ2-7 TRBV20-1 CSAARDTARITYEQYF
17 - TRBJ2-3 TRBV6-5 CASSYSTGGGYTDTQYF
12 - TRBJ2-3 TRBV20-1 CSAGTSGDTQYF
17 - TRBJ1-3 TRBV6-5 CASSSLGGGISGNTIYF